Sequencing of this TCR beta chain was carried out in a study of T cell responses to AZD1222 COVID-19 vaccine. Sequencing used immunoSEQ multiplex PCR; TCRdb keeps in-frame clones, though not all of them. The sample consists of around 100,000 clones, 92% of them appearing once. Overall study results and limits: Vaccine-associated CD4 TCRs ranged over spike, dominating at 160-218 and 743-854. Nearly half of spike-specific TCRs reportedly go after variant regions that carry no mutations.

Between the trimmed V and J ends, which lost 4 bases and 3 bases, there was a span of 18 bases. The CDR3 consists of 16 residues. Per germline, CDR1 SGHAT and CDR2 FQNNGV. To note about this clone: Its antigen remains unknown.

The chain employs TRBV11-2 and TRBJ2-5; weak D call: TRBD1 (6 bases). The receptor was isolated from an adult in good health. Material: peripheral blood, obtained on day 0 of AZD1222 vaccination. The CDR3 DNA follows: TGTGCCAGCAGCTCTCTCCCCAGGGGATGGGAAGAGACCCAGTACTTC. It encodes CASSSLPRGWEETQYF.